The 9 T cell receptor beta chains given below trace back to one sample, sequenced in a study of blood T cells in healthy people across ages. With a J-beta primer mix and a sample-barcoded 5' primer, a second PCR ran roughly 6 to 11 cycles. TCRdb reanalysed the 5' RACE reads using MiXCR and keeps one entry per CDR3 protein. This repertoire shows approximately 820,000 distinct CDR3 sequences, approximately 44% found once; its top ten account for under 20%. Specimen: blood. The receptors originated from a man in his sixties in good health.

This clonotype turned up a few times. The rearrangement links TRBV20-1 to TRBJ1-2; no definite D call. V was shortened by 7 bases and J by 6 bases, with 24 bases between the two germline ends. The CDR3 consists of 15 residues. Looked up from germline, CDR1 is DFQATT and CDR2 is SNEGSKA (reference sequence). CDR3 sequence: CSVPKRSTSIDGYTF. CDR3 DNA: TGCAGTGTCCCGAAACGGAGCACCTCTATTGATGGCTACACCTTC.

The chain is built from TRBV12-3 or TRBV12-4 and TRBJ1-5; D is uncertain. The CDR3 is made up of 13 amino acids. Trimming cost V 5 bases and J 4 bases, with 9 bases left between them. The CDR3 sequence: CASSLERNQPQHF. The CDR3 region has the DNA TGTGCCAGCAGTCTAGAACGGAATCAGCCCCAGCATTTT.

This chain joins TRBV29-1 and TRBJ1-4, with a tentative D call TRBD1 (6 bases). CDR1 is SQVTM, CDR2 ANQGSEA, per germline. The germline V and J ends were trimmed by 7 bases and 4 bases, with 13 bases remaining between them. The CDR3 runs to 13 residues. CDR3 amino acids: CSGKGTNNEKLFF. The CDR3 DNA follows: TGCAGCGGCAAAGGGACAAATAATGAAAAACTGTTTTTT.

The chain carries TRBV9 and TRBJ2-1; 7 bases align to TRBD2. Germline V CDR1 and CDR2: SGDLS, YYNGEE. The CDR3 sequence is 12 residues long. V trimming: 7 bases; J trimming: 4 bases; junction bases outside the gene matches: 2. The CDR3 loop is CASGGGYNEQFF. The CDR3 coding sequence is TGTGCCAGCGGGGGGGGGTACAATGAGCAGTTCTTC.

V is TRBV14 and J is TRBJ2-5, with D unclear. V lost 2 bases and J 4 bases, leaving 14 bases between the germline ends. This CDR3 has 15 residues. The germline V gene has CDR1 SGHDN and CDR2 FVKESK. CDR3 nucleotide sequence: TGTGCCAGCAGCCAACGGGTACTTACCCCAGAGACCCAGTACTTC. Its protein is CASSQRVLTPETQYF. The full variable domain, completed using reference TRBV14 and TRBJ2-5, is EAGVTQFPSHSVIEKGQTVTLRCDPISGHDNLYWYRRVMGKEIKFLLHFVKESKQDESGMPNNRFLAERTGGTYSTLKVQPAELEDSGVYFCASSQRVLTPETQYFGPGTRLLVL.

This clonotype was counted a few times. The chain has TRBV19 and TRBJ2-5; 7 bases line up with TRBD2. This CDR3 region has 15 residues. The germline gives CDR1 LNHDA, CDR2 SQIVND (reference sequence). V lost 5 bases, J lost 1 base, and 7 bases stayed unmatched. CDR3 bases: TGTGCCAGTAGTCCCCTAAGCGGGGCCCAAGAGACCCAGTACTTC. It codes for CASSPLSGAQETQYF.

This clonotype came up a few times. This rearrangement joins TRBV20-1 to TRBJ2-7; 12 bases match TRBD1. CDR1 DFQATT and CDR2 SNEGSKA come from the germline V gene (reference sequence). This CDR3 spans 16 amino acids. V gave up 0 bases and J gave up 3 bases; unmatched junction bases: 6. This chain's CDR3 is CSARDTGTGGRYEQYF. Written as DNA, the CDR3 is TGCAGTGCTAGAGATACCGGGACAGGGGGCCGCTACGAGCAGTACTTC.

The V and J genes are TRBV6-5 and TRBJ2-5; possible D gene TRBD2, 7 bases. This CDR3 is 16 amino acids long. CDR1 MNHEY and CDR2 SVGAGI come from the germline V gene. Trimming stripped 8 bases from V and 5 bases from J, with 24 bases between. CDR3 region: CASGDRGGGARETQYF. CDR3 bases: TGTGCCAGCGGCGATCGGGGTGGGGGGGCTCGGGAGACCCAGTACTTC.

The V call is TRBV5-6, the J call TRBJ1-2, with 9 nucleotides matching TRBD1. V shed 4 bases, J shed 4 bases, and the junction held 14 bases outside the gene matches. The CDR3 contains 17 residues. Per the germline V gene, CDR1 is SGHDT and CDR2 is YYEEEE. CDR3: CASSPVSGDREIYGYTF. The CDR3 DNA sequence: TGTGCCAGCAGCCCTGTATCCGGGGACAGGGAGATCTATGGCTACACCTTC.